The subject of this entry is one T cell receptor (beta chain). What it binds is unknown. The CDR3 length is 14 residues. V shed 8 bases and J 2 bases; nucleotides not matched to a gene: 5. Germline V CDR1 and CDR2: LNHDA, SQIVND (reference sequence). The isolated RNA, all of it, was reverse transcribed, so expressed TCRB transcripts were what got sequenced. Measured with immunoSEQ multiplex PCR; TCRdb has only the in-frame clones, and not every one. This sample carries some 150,000 clones, over 9.5% of them seen once, and the ten largest clones take roughly 1.4%. The sample is drawn from a study of beta chain features in type 1 diabetes. In the study overall: The study examined about 100,000,000 sorted cells across all samples. General study findings and limits: TCRB CDR3 length was moderately but significantly reduced in all four CD4+ subsets of Type 1 diabetes patients.

The sample comprised naive CD4+ T cells from blood. This clonotype originated in a man younger than 30 in good health. The chain combines TRBV19 with TRBJ2-2; 7 bases line up with TRBD2. The CDR3, as DNA: TGTGCCAGTTACCGGGGGGTCAACACCGGGGAGCTGTTTTTT. Amino acids: CASYRGVNTGELFF.